This TCR beta chain is drawn from a study of breast tumors, draining lymph nodes, adjacent tissues. From germline, CDR1 is SGHTA and CDR2 FQGTGA. V lost 5 bases and J 2 bases, leaving 11 bases between the germline ends. The CDR3 loop spans 14 amino acids. Whole-study findings and limits: Tumor and nontumor repertoires were significantly more similar in luminal-like than in basal-like breast cancer.

TCRdb re-called the multiplex PCR reads through MiXCR, storing one row per CDR3 protein. This table holds 100,000 to 150,000 distinct CDR3 sequences, about 20% found once. There are many counts of this clonotype. The antigen is not known. Breast cancer patients provided tissue from their axillary draining lymph nodes. Sequencing used axillary lymph node tissue. The TCR comes from a female donor with breast cancer. Some clones in this sample may be carry-over from other donors' samples. The chain carries TRBV7-3 and TRBJ2-3; a possible D gene is TRBD2 (5 bases). The CDR3 loop reads CASSHSGPTDTQYF. CDR3 nucleotide sequence: TGTGCCAGCAGCCACAGCGGTCCCACAGATACGCAGTATTTT.